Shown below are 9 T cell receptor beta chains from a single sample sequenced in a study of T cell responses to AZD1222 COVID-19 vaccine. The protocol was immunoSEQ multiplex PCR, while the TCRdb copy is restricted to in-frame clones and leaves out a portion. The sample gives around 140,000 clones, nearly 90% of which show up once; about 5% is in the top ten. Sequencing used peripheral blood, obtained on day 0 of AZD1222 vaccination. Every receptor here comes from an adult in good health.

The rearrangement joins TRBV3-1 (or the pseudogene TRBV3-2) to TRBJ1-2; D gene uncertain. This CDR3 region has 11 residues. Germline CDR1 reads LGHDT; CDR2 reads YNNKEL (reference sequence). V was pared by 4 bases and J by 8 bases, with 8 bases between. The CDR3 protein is CASSRGYGYTF. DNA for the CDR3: TGTGCCAGCAGCCGAGGATACGGCTACACCTTC.

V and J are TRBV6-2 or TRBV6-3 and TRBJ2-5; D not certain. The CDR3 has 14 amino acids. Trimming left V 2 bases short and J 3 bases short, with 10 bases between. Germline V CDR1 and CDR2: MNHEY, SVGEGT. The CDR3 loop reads CASSYVGVKETQYF. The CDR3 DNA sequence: TGTGCCAGCAGTTACGTAGGAGTAAAAGAGACCCAGTACTTC.

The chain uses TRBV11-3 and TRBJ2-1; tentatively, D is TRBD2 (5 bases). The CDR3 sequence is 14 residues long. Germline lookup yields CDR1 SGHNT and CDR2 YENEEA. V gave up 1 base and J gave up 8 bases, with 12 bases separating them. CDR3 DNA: TGTGCCAGCAGCTTAGCTGGGTCTAGCTATGAGCAGTTCTTC. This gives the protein CASSLAGSSYEQFF.

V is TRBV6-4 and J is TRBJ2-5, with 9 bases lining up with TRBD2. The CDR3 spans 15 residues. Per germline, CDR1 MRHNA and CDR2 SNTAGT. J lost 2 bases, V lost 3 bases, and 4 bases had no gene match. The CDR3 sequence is CASSDRAGGQETQYF. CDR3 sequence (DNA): TGTGCCAGCAGTGATAGGGCGGGAGGGCAAGAGACCCAGTACTTC.

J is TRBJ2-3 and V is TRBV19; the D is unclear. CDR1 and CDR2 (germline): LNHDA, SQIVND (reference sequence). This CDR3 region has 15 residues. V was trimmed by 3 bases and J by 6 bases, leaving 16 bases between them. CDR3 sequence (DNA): TGTGCCAGTAGTATGGGCGCGGCAGGCTCGGATACGCAGTATTTT. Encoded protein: CASSMGAAGSDTQYF.

The CDR3 sequence is CASSISRRLGTNEKLFF. As DNA, the CDR3 is TGTGCCAGCAGCATTAGTAGACGTTTGGGAACTAATGAAAAACTGTTTTTT. The chain uses TRBV7-9 and TRBJ1-4; no firm D call. This CDR3 is built from 17 residues. Germline CDR1 and CDR2: SEHNR and FQNEAQ (reference sequence). V was shortened by 5 bases and J by 1 base, with 17 bases between the two germline ends.

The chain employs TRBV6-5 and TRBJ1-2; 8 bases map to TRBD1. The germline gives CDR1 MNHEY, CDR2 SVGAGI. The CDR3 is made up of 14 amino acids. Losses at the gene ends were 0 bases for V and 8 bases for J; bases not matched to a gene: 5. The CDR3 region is CASSYSDRAGGYTF. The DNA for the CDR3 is TGTGCCAGCAGTTACTCGGACAGGGCGGGAGGCTACACCTTC.

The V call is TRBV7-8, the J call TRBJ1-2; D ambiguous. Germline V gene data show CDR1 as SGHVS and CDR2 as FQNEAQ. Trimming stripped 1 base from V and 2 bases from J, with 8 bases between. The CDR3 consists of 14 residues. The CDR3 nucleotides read TGTGCCAGCAGCTTAGGGTCTGGGAACTATGGCTACACCTTC. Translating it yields CASSLGSGNYGYTF. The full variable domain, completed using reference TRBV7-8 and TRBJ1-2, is GAGVSQSPRYKVAKRGQDVALRCDPISGHVSLFWYQQALGQGPEFLTYFQNEAQLDKSGLPSDRFFAERPEGSVSTLKIQRTQQEDSAVYLCASSLGSGNYGYTFGSGTRLTVV.

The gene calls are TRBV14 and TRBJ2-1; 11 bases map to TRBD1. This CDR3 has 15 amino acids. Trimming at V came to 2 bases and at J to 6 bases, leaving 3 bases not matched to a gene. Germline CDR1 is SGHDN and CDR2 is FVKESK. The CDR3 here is CASSQLGQGANEQFF. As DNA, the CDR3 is TGTGCCAGCAGCCAACTCGGACAGGGGGCCAATGAGCAGTTCTTC. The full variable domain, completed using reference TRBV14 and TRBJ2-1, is EAGVTQFPSHSVIEKGQTVTLRCDPISGHDNLYWYRRVMGKEIKFLLHFVKESKQDESGMPNNRFLAERTGGTYSTLKVQPAELEDSGVYFCASSQLGQGANEQFFGPGTRLTVL.